This entry lists 7 T cell receptor beta chains sequenced from one sample in a study of CD8 T cells in Susac syndrome. Random hexamers were used to reverse transcribe 0.5 to 1 ug of RNA. Via MiXCR, TCRdb re-called the immunoSEQ multiplex PCR reads, giving one row per CDR3 protein. The sample holds 150,000 to 180,000 distinct CDR3 sequences, just under 97% seen once. Material: CD8+ T cells from PBMCs. Receptors were obtained from a human donor with multiple sclerosis.

The V call is TRBV3-1, the J call TRBJ1-2; TRBD1 is a possible D gene (5 bases). There are 15 residues in the CDR3. Germline V lookup: CDR1 LGHDT, CDR2 YNNKEL (reference sequence). With 6 bases removed from V and 4 bases from J, the gap between germline ends came to 18 bases. The CDR3 DNA is TGTGCCAGCAGTCTACAAAGGGACCTACTCTATGGCTACACCTTC. It is translated as CASSLQRDLLYGYTF.

The J gene is TRBJ1-1, the V gene TRBV3-1; no clear D gene. Germline V CDR1 and CDR2: LGHDT, YNNKEL (reference sequence). CDR3 length: 15 residues. V was pared by 1 base and J by 0 bases, with 9 bases between. CDR3 DNA sequence: TGTGCCAGCAGCCAAGTGGTAGGCCTGAACACTGAAGCTTTCTTT. This encodes CASSQVVGLNTEAFF.

The gene calls are TRBV20-1 and TRBJ1-5; TRBD1 matches at 8 bases. V shed 2 bases and J 0 bases; nucleotides not matched to a gene: 9. The V gene's germline CDR1 is DFQATT and CDR2 SNEGSKA (reference sequence). The CDR3 is 17 residues long. The CDR3 loop reads CSARNRVDRDSNQPQHF. CDR3 coding DNA: TGCAGTGCTAGAAACCGGGTGGACAGGGATAGCAATCAGCCCCAGCATTTT.

V and J are TRBV20-1 and TRBJ1-4, with 11 bases lining up with TRBD1. Trimming removed 3 bases from V and 5 bases from J; junction bases left unmatched: 2. Looked up from germline, CDR1 is DFQATT and CDR2 is SNEGSKA (reference sequence). The CDR3 length is 14 residues. CDR3 residues: CSARRDRGNEKLFF. The CDR3 DNA follows: TGCAGTGCTAGGCGGGACAGGGGGAATGAAAAACTGTTTTTT.

J is TRBJ1-2 and V is TRBV7-8; TRBD1 matches at 11 bases. The V segment lost 1 base and the J segment 6 bases; nucleotides outside the gene matches: 7. There are 16 residues in the CDR3. Germline values: CDR1 SGHVS, CDR2 FQNEAQ. In DNA, the CDR3 is TGTGCCAGCAGCTTAGAAGTTAGGACAGGGGGCAATGGCTACACCTTC. Translating gives CASSLEVRTGGNGYTF.

This chain joins TRBV3-1 and TRBJ1-2, with a tentative D call TRBD1 (6 bases). CDR1 and CDR2 from the germline V gene are LGHDT and YNNKEL (reference sequence). The V end lost 5 bases, the J end lost 4 bases, and 11 bases lay between the germline ends. The length of the CDR3 is 13 residues. The CDR3 spells CASSTGPFYGYTF. CDR3 DNA: TGTGCCAGCAGCACAGGGCCTTTCTATGGCTACACCTTC.

The chain recombines TRBV29-1 with TRBJ2-5; 14 bases align to TRBD2. Germline V gives CDR1 SQVTM, CDR2 ANQGSEA. The junction had 15 bases not matched to a gene; V was cut back by 5 bases and J by 4 bases. CDR3 size: 18 residues. The CDR3 nucleotides read TGCAGCGTTCCCGATATGACCGGACTAGCGGGGGGTGGAGAGACCCAGTACTTC. This encodes CSVPDMTGLAGGGETQYF. Based on the CDR3 plus reference TRBV29-1 and TRBJ2-5, the full variable domain is SAVISQKPSRDICQRGTSLTIQCQVDSQVTMMFWYRQQPGQSLTLIATANQGSEATYESGFVIDKFPISRPNLTFSTLTVSNMSPEDSSIYLCSVPDMTGLAGGGETQYFGPGTRLLVL.